Listed below are T cell receptor beta chains from one sample, sequenced in a study of tumor-infiltrating lymphocytes in localized non-small cell lung cancer. Libraries were prepared by immunoSEQ multiplex PCR; TCRdb keeps only in-frame clonotypes and omits some of them. This sample has around 12,000 clones, with roughly 80% found just once. Sequenced: uninvolved lung tissue not adjacent to the tumor. These receptors were collected from a human donor with non-small cell lung cancer. Both conserved end residues are part of each CDR3. A D gene is named only where the DNA matches it firmly. A clone size is listed for some rows: how often the clone was seen (once, few, many), or a class if it is expanded.

. TRBJ2-7 TRBV18 . TGTGCCAGCTCACAGGCCTACGGAACAGGGAGGGACGAGCAGTACTTC CASSQAYGTGRDEQYF
once TRBJ2-3 TRBV7-2 . TGTGCCAGCAGCTTAAGTCGCCCTGAGGGTACGCAGTATTTT CASSLSRPEGTQYF
. TRBJ1-5 TRBV30 . TGTGCCTGGAGTAGAATGGAGGGTCAGCCCCAGCATTTT CAWSRMEGQPQHF
. TRBJ1-2 TRBV7-2 . TGTGCCAGCAGCTTAGTAGGTCAGGGAGGTGTTGGCTACACCTTC CASSLVGQGGVGYTF
. TRBJ2-7 TRBV7-8 TRBD2 TGTGCCACCCATGGCGGGGGCGAGCAGTACTTC CATHGGGEQYF
once TRBJ2-3 TRBV7-2 . TGTGCCAGCAGCTTAGGGGGTAGCGCAGATACGCAGTATTTT CASSLGGSADTQYF
. TRBJ2-2 TRBV5-4 . TGTGCCAGCAGCTTGGATCGGGACACCGGGGAGCTGTTTTTT CASSLDRDTGELFF
. TRBJ2-3 TRBV5-1 . TGCGCCAGCAGAGTGGGTGCCGGAGATACGCAGTATTTT CASRVGAGDTQYF
. TRBJ1-2 TRBV14 . TGTGCCAGCAGCCAGAATACTAACTATGGCTACACCTTC CASSQNTNYGYTF
. TRBJ2-5 TRBV10-3 . TGTGCCATCAGTGAATCGACTAGCCAAGAGACCCAGTACTTC CAISESTSQETQYF
. TRBJ2-2 TRBV7-6 TRBD2 TGTGCCAGCAGCCGTACTAGCGGGGGGGAAACCACCGGGGAGCTGTTTTTT CASSRTSGGETTGELFF
. TRBJ1-2 TRBV7-2 TRBD1 TGTGCCAGCAGCCAATACAGGGGGGGTACAGGCTACACCTTC CASSQYRGGTGYTF
few TRBJ1-5 TRBV6-1 . TGTGCCAGCAGTGCGAGGACAACGACTAATCAGCCCCAGCATTTT CASSARTTTNQPQHF
. TRBJ2-3 TRBV7-6 TRBD1 TGTGCCAGCAGCCAGGGGGCCACAGATACGCAGTATTTT CASSQGATDTQYF
. TRBJ2-5 TRBV6-6 TRBD2 TGTGCCAGCAGTTACGGACTAGCCGGGACCCAGTACTTC CASSYGLAGTQYF
. TRBJ1-6 TRBV7-2 . TGTGCCAGCAGCCCGAGCCAGAATAATTCACCCCTCCACTTT CASSPSQNNSPLHF
. TRBJ1-3 TRBV6-5 . TGTGCCAGCAGTTACGGGCACTCTGGAAACACCATATATTTT CASSYGHSGNTIYF
. TRBJ1-5 TRBV30 TRBD1 TGTGCTTGGAGTGGACAGGGGAACAATCAGCCCCAGCATTTT CAWSGQGNNQPQHF
. TRBJ1-1 TRBV6-1 TRBD1 TGTGCCAGCATCCGACAGGGGGGCAATGAAGCTTTCTTT CASIRQGGNEAFF
. TRBJ1-2 TRBV6-5 . TGTGCCAGCAGTTACTCCCGGGGGACCTATGGCTACACCTTC CASSYSRGTYGYTF
. TRBJ2-3 TRBV9 . TGTGCCAGCAGCGTAGGTCAGGGGAGTCATACGCAGTATTTT CASSVGQGSHTQYF
. TRBJ1-1 TRBV10-3 . TGTGCCATCACCGAGAGGGGTCGGAACACTGAAGCTTTCTTT CAITERGRNTEAFF
. TRBJ2-7 TRBV7-9 . TGTGCCAGCAGCCCCCCGCGGTACAGCAGCTACGAGCAGTACTTC CASSPPRYSSYEQYF
. TRBJ1-2 TRBV10-3 . TGTGCCATCAGTGAGGCTTGGACAAGCCTTAACTATGGCTACACCTTC CAISEAWTSLNYGYTF
. TRBJ2-5 TRBV7-2 TRBD1 TGTGCCAGCAGCTTAGAGGGGGCAGGGAGAGGAAAGACCCAGTACTTC CASSLEGAGRGKTQYF
. TRBJ1-5 TRBV7-6 . TGTGCCAGCAGCTCCGGGGGGCCGAGGGAGCCCCAGCATTTT CASSSGGPREPQHF
few TRBJ1-5 TRBV5-1 . TGCGCCAGCAGCTTGGAGGGACTATATAGCAATCAGCCCCAGCATTTT CASSLEGLYSNQPQHF
. TRBJ1-2 TRBV10-2 TRBD1 TGCGCCAGCAGTGATTCAGGACAGGGGAATCGGGACTATGGCTACACCTTC CASSDSGQGNRDYGYTF
. TRBJ1-5 TRBV15 . TGTGCCACCAGCAGGGCGGATCGGACCCAGCATTTT CATSRADRTQHF
. TRBJ2-3 TRBV29-1 TRBD2 TGCAGCTCGGGGGCAGCGGGGGGCACAGATACGCAGTATTTT CSSGAAGGTDTQYF
. TRBJ2-7 TRBV5-8 TRBD2 TGTGCCAGCAGCAGGCTTAGCGGGGGGGCCGGCGAGCAGTACTTC CASSRLSGGAGEQYF
. TRBJ1-6 TRBV4-3 . TGCGCCAGCAGCCAAGATTGGCAGGCTAATTCACCCCTCCACTTT CASSQDWQANSPLHF
few TRBJ2-4 TRBV7-8 TRBD2 TGTGCCAGCAGCTTAGCGATGACGGGGGGGCGGGACATTCAGTACTTC CASSLAMTGGRDIQYF
. TRBJ2-5 TRBV2 TRBD2 TGTGCCAGCAGTGGGACTAGCGGGGGGGCAAAGACCCAGTACTTC CASSGTSGGAKTQYF
. TRBJ1-4 TRBV7-2 . TGTGCCAGCAGCTTAGCAGGGGACGGGAAACTGTTTTTT CASSLAGDGKLFF
. TRBJ1-1 TRBV15 . TGTGCCACCAGCAGAGGGCCCGGGGAACCTGAAGCTTTCTTT CATSRGPGEPEAFF
. TRBJ2-5 TRBV5-1 TRBD2 TGCGCCAGCAGCTTTCCCAGGACTAGCGGGGAACAAGAGACCCAGTACTTC CASSFPRTSGEQETQYF
. TRBJ1-6 TRBV5-1 . TGCGCCAGCAGCTTGGAACAGGGCCGCTCACCCCTCCACTTT CASSLEQGRSPLHF
once TRBJ1-4 TRBV7-8 . TGTGCCAGCAGCTTAGGTATCTCCCCAGGGACTAATGAAAAACTGTTTTTT CASSLGISPGTNEKLFF
. TRBJ1-2 TRBV9 . TGTGCCAGCAGCGTAACGCGGTATGGCTACACCTTC CASSVTRYGYTF
medium-sized TRBJ2-2 TRBV19 . TGTGCCAGTAGGGGGTCCGGGGAGCTGTTTTTT CASRGSGELFF
. TRBJ2-1 TRBV7-6 TRBD1 TGTGCCAGCAGCCTACGGACAGGGAAAAATGAGCAGTTCTTC CASSLRTGKNEQFF
. TRBJ1-1 TRBV5-1 . TGCGCCAGCAGCCCGACAGCGAACACTGAAGCTTTCTTT CASSPTANTEAFF
once TRBJ2-2 TRBV4-3 . TGCGCCAGCAGCTCCGGGGTGCGGATCACCGGGGAGCTGTTTTTT CASSSGVRITGELFF
. TRBJ1-1 TRBV6-1 . TGTGCCAGCACCCCCCTCGGCAGGGTGAACACTGAAGCTTTCTTT CASTPLGRVNTEAFF
. TRBJ2-1 TRBV19 . TGTGCCAGTAGCCGGGACTCTCGGGAGCAGTTCTTC CASSRDSREQFF
. TRBJ2-3 TRBV18 . TGTGCCAGCTCAGACAGAACAGGAAAAGATACGCAGTATTTT CASSDRTGKDTQYF
. TRBJ2-3 TRBV10-2 . TGCGCCAGCACGCAGTCAGATACGCAGTATTTT CASTQSDTQYF
. TRBJ1-2 TRBV6-1 . TGTGCCAGCAGTGAGGCCCCAAAAGTCTACTATGGCTACACCTTC CASSEAPKVYYGYTF
. TRBJ1-1 TRBV10-1 TRBD1 TGCGCCAGCAGTGAGTCGGGACAGGGAGAAGCTTTCTTT CASSESGQGEAFF
once TRBJ1-2 TRBV10-3 . TGTGCCATCAGTGAAGTCACTAACTATGGCTACACCTTC CAISEVTNYGYTF
. TRBJ1-2 TRBV9 . TGTGCCAGCAGCGTAGAAATAAGTGGGGGTGTGGATGGCTACACCTTC CASSVEISGGVDGYTF